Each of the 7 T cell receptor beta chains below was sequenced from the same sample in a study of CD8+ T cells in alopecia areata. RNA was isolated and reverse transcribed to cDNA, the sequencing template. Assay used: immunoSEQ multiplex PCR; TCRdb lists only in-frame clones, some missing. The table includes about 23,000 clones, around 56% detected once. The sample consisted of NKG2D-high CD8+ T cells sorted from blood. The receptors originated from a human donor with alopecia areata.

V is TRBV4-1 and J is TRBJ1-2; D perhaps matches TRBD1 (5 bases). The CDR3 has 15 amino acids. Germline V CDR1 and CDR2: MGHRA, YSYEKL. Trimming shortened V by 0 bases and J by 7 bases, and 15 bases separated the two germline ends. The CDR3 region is CASSQDRRGGSGYTF. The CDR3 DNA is TGCGCCAGCAGCCAAGATCGTCGGGGGGGGTCTGGCTACACCTTC.

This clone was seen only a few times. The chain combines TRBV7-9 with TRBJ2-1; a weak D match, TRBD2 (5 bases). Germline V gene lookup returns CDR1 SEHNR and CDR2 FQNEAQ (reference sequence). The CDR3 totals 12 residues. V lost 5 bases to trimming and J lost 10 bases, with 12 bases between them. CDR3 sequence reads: CASSHPPGEQFF. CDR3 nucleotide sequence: TGTGCCAGCAGCCATCCCCCGGGAGAGCAGTTCTTC.

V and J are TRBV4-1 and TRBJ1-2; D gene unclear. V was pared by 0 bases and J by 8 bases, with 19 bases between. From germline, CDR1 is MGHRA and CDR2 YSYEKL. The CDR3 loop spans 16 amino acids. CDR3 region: CASSQERSLAKEGYTF. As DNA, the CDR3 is TGCGCCAGCAGCCAAGAACGCTCACTTGCAAAGGAAGGCTACACCTTC.

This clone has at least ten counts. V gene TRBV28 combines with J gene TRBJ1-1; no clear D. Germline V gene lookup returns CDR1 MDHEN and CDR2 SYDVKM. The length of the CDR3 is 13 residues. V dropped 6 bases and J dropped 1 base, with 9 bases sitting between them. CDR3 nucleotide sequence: TGTGCCAGCAGCCTCTCTCAGAACACTGAAGCTTTCTTT. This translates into CASSLSQNTEAFF. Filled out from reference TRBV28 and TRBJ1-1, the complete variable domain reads DVKVTQSSRYLVKRTGEKVFLECVQDMDHENMFWYRQDPGLGLRLIYFSYDVKMKEKGDIPEGYSVSREKKERFSLILESASTNQTSMYLCASSLSQNTEAFFGQGTRLTVV.

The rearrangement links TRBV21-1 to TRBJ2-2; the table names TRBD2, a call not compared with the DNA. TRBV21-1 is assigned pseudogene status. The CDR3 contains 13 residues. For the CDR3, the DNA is TGTGCCAGCAGCAAAGGAGTTACCGGGGAGCTGTTTTTT. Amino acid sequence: CASSKGVTGELFF.

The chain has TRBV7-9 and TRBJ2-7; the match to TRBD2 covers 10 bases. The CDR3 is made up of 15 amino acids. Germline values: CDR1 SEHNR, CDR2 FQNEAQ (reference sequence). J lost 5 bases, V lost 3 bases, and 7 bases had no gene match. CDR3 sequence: CASSFPSGSQDEQYF. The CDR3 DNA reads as TGTGCCAGCAGCTTCCCTAGCGGGAGTCAAGACGAGCAGTACTTC.

In DNA form, the CDR3 reads TGTGCCAGCAGGGTACAGGGGTCGAACACCGGGGAGCTGTTTTTT. Translated: CASRVQGSNTGELFF. The rearrangement links TRBV6-5 to TRBJ2-2; 7 bases align to TRBD1. This CDR3 is built from 15 residues. Losses at the gene ends were 6 bases for V and 0 bases for J; bases not matched to a gene: 4. Germline V gene lookup returns CDR1 MNHEY and CDR2 SVGAGI.